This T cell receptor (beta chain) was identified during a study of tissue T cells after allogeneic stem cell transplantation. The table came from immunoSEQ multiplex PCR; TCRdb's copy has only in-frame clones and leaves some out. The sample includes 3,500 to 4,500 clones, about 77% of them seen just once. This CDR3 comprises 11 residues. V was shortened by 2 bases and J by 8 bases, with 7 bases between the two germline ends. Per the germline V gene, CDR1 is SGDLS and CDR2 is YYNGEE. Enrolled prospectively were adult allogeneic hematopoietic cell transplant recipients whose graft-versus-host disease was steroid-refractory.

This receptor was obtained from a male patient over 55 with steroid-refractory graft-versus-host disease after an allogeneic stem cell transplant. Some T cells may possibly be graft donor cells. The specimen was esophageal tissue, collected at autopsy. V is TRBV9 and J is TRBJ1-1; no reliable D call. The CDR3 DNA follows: TGTGCCAGCAGCGTGGGCAGCGAAGCTTTCTTT. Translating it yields CASSVGSEAFF.